Listed here is a single T cell receptor beta chain. In germline, CDR1 is LNHNV, CDR2 YYDKDF (reference sequence). The length of the CDR3 is 18 residues. Germline trimming cut 0 bases from V and 1 base from J; bases unmatched to any gene: 8. The sample comes from a study of cytomegalovirus exposure and HLA in healthy donors. Use of 60 Vbeta and 13 Jbeta primers characterized the PCR. The data were produced by immunoSEQ multiplex PCR, yet TCRdb's version contains in-frame clones alone and is incomplete. The sample holds around 130,000 clones, approximately 80% seen once. The sequencing sample was made of PBMCs. The TCR sequence derives from a human donor in good health. The chain joins TRBV15 to TRBJ2-2; TRBD1 agrees at 7 bases. The CDR3 reads CATSRDLPWTGNTGELFF. CDR3 sequence (DNA): TGTGCCACCAGCAGAGATCTCCCGTGGACAGGGAACACCGGGGAGCTGTTTTTT.